These 13 T cell receptor beta chains share one sample of origin, sequenced in a study of shared clonotypes between healthy human individuals. Using immunoSEQ multiplex PCR, the repertoire was profiled, and TCRdb retains in-frame clones only, with some absent. Of more than 2 million clones in the sample, about 94% were seen once. Sequencing input: naive CD4+ T cells sorted from blood. Specified subset: CD45RA+ positively selected. Receptor source: a man aged 18 to 29 in good health.

The V and J genes are TRBV5-8 and TRBJ2-7; 7 bases map to TRBD1. Trimming cost V 4 bases and J 6 bases; bases outside gene matches: 13. CDR3 size: 15 residues. Germline CDR1 reads SGHTS; CDR2 reads YDEGEE. The CDR3 loop is CASSRAGTGDFEQYF. CDR3 DNA sequence: TGTGCCAGCAGCCGTGCAGGTACAGGGGATTTCGAGCAGTACTTC.

This chain links TRBV7-2 with TRBJ2-5; no reliable D call. V shed 0 bases and J shed 0 bases, with 8 bases lying between them. This CDR3 comprises 15 residues. CDR1 and CDR2 from the germline V gene are SGHTA and FQGNSA. In DNA, the CDR3 is TGTGCCAGCAGCTTAGCTGGGCCGTACCAAGAGACCCAGTACTTC. This translates into CASSLAGPYQETQYF. The full variable domain, in which reference TRBV7-2 and TRBJ2-5 provide the parts outside the CDR3, is GAGVSQSPSNKVTEKGKDVELRCDPISGHTALYWYRQSLGQGLEFLIYFQGNSAPDKSGLPSDRFSAERTGGSVSTLTIQRTQQEDSAVYLCASSLAGPYQETQYFGPGTRLLVL.

This rearrangement joins TRBV28 to TRBJ1-1; tentatively, D is TRBD1 (5 bases). Germline values: CDR1 MDHEN, CDR2 SYDVKM. The CDR3 loop spans 15 amino acids. The V gene lost 0 bases and the J gene lost 0 bases, with 8 bases spanning the gap. The CDR3 region has the DNA TGTGCCAGCAGTTTATGGGGACCTATGAACACTGAAGCTTTCTTT. It is translated as CASSLWGPMNTEAFF. Supplemented by reference TRBV28 and TRBJ1-1, the full variable domain reads DVKVTQSSRYLVKRTGEKVFLECVQDMDHENMFWYRQDPGLGLRLIYFSYDVKMKEKGDIPEGYSVSREKKERFSLILESASTNQTSMYLCASSLWGPMNTEAFFGQGTRLTVV.

The chain recombines TRBV9 with TRBJ1-1; D is perhaps TRBD1 (6 bases). The germline V gene has CDR1 SGDLS and CDR2 YYNGEE. There are 12 residues in the CDR3. V was clipped by 7 bases and J by 9 bases, with 16 bases between them. As DNA, the CDR3 is TGTGCCAGCGCGGGCGGGGGGCGGAAAGCTTTCTTT. It specifies CASAGGGRKAFF.

The chain is built from TRBV7-2 and TRBJ2-4; D gene uncertain. CDR1 is SGHTA and CDR2 is FQGNSA in the germline V gene. The CDR3 contains 13 residues. V lost 3 bases and J 5 bases, leaving 8 bases between the germline ends. The CDR3, as DNA: TGTGCCAGCAGCTTCCAGGTAGAAAACATTCAGTACTTC. This translates into CASSFQVENIQYF.

The CDR3 is CASSSSAGSYNEQFF. The DNA of the CDR3 is TGTGCCAGCAGCTCAAGTGCAGGATCCTACAATGAGCAGTTCTTC. The chain links TRBV11-2 to TRBJ2-1, with D unclear. This CDR3 has 15 amino acids. V was trimmed by 4 bases and J by 1 base, leaving 11 bases between them. Germline V gene data show CDR1 as SGHAT and CDR2 as FQNNGV.

With regard to this clone: A much larger clone sits a single nucleotide away, making a read error possible. The chain carries TRBV28 and TRBJ1-5; D gene ambiguous. V lost 6 bases and J lost 0, with 6 bases in between. This CDR3 spans 13 amino acids. The V gene's germline CDR1 is MDHEN and CDR2 SYDVKM. CDR3 bases: TGTGCCAGCAGGGTAGATAGCAATCAGCCCCAGCATTTT. Protein: CASRVDSNQPQHF.

This clone was observed once. V is TRBV5-4 and J is TRBJ2-2, with D possibly TRBD2 on 6 matching bases. From germline, CDR1 is SGHNT and CDR2 YYREEE (reference sequence). The CDR3 length is 15 residues. Trimming shortened V by 2 bases and J by 5 bases, and 13 bases separated the two germline ends. In nucleotides, the CDR3 is TGTGCCAGCAGCTTCGGGGGTGTAGTGACCGGGGAGCTGTTTTTT. It encodes CASSFGGVVTGELFF.

This chain links TRBV6-1 with TRBJ2-1; 9 positions agree with TRBD1. The CDR3 has 14 amino acids. Germline V gene sequence: CDR1 MNHNS, CDR2 SASEGT. Trimming at V came to 5 bases and at J to 5 bases, leaving 4 bases not matched to a gene. The CDR3 region is CASSSGQGDNEQFF. The CDR3 nucleotides read TGTGCCAGCAGTTCGGGACAGGGCGACAATGAGCAGTTCTTC.

CDR3 region: CASSLPKGVQETQYF. In DNA, the CDR3 is TGCGCCAGCAGCCTCCCAAAAGGAGTTCAAGAGACCCAGTACTTC. V is TRBV5-1 and J is TRBJ2-5, with D unclear. The ends were cut back, 4 bases at V and 2 bases at J, with 15 bases in the middle. This CDR3 has 15 residues. Germline V CDR1 and CDR2: SGHRS, YFSETQ. Full variable domain (rest looked up from reference TRBV5-1 and TRBJ2-5): KAGVTQTPRYLIKTRGQQVTLSCSPISGHRSVSWYQQTPGQGLQFLFEYFSETQRNKGNFPGRFSGRQFSNSRSEMNVSTLELGDSALYLCASSLPKGVQETQYFGPGTRLLVL.

V is TRBV20-1 and J is TRBJ2-5; TRBD2 is a possible D gene (5 bases). The germline V gene has CDR1 DFQATT and CDR2 SNEGSKA (reference sequence). The V and J ends lost 5 bases and 5 bases respectively, with 9 bases between them. This CDR3 has 11 residues. CDR3 DNA: TGCAGTGCTTCGGACTTGGAGACCCAGTACTTC. Its protein is CSASDLETQYF.

The chain carries TRBV6-1 and TRBJ2-1; TRBD1 is a possible D gene (5 bases). Trimming took off 7 bases at V and 4 bases at J, with 14 bases between the two ends. The CDR3 has 14 amino acids. Per germline, CDR1 MNHNS and CDR2 SASEGT. CDR3 coding DNA: TGTGCCAGCATCACCTCAGGGATTTACAATGAGCAGTTCTTC. This sequence encodes CASITSGIYNEQFF.

V and J are TRBV6-5 and TRBJ2-1, with 9 bases that match TRBD2. CDR1 is MNHEY, CDR2 SVGAGI, per germline. The CDR3 runs 16 residues. V lost 0 bases, J lost 5 bases, and 5 bases stayed unmatched. CDR3 sequence: CASSYSASGIDNEQFF. The CDR3 bases are TGTGCCAGCAGTTACTCGGCTAGCGGGATAGACAATGAGCAGTTCTTC.